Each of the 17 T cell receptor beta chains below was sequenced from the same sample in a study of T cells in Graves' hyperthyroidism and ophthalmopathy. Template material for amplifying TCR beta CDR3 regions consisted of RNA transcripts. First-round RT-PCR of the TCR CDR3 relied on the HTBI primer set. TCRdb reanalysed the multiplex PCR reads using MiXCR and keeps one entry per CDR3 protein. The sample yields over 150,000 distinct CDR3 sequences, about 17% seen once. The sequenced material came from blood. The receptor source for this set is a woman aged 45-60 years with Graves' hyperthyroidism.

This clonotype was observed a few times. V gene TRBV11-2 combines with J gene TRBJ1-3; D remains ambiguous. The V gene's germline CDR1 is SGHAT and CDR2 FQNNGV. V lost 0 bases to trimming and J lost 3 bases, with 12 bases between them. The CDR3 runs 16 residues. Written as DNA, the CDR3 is TGTGCCAGCAGCTTAGATTCCGGGTTGCTTGGAAACACCATATATTTT. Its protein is CASSLDSGLLGNTIYF.

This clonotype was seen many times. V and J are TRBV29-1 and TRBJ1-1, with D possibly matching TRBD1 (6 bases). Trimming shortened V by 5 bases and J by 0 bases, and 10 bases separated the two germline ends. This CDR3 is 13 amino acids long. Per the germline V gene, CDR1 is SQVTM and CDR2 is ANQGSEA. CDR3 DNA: TGCAGCGTTCATACAGGGTTGAACACTGAAGCTTTCTTT. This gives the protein CSVHTGLNTEAFF.

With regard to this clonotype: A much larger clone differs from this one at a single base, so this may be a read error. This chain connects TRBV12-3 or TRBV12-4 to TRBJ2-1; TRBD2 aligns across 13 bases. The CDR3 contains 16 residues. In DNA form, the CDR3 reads TGTGACAGCAGGGCGGGACTAGCGGGGAGCTACAATGAGCAGTTCTTC. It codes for CDSRAGLAGSYNEQFF.

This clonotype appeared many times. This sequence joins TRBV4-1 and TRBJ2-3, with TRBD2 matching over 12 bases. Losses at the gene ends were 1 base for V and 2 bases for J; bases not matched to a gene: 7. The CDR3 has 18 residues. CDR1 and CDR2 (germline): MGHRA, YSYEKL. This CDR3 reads CASSQALAGGPHTDTQYF. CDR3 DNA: TGCGCCAGCAGCCAAGCTCTAGCGGGAGGGCCCCACACAGATACGCAGTATTTT.

This chain's CDR3 is CASSQDSGRFNEQFF. The CDR3 DNA follows: TGTGCCAGCAGCCAAGATAGCGGGAGATTTAATGAGCAGTTCTTC. The gene calls are TRBV14 and TRBJ2-1; 9 nucleotides line up with TRBD2. Germline CDR1 SGHDN, CDR2 FVKESK. V was clipped by 0 bases and J by 7 bases; unmatched bases: 4. This CDR3 is 15 amino acids long.

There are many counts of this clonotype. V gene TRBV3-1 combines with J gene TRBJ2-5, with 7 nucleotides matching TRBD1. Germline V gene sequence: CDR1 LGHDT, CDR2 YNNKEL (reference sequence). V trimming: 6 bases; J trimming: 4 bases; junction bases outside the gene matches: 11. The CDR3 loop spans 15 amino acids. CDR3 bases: TGTGCCAGCAGTCCCGGACAGGCTGAAATAGAGACCCAGTACTTC. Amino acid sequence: CASSPGQAEIETQYF.

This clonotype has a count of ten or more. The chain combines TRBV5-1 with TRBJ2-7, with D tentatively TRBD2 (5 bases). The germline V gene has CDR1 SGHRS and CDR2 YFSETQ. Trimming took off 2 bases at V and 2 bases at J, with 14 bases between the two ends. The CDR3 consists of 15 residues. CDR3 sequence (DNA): TGCGCCAGCAGCTTAAGGAAGGAGACTACCTACGAGCAGTACTTC. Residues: CASSLRKETTYEQYF. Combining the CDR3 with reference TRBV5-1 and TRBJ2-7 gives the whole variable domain KAGVTQTPRYLIKTRGQQVTLSCSPISGHRSVSWYQQTPGQGLQFLFEYFSETQRNKGNFPGRFSGRQFSNSRSEMNVSTLELGDSALYLCASSLRKETTYEQYFGPGTRLTVT.

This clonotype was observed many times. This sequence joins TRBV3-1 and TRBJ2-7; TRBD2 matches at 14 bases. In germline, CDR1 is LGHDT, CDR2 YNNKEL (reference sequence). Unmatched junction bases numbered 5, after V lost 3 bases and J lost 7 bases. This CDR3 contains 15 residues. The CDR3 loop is CASSHGTSGRGEQYF. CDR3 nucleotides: TGTGCCAGCAGCCACGGGACTAGCGGGAGAGGTGAGCAGTACTTC.

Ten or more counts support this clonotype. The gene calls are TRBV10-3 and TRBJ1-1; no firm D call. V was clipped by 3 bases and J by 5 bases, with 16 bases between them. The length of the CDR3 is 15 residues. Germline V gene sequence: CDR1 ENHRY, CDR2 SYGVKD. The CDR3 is CAISDGTFYGTEAFF. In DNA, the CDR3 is TGTGCCATCAGTGATGGTACTTTTTACGGAACTGAAGCTTTCTTT.

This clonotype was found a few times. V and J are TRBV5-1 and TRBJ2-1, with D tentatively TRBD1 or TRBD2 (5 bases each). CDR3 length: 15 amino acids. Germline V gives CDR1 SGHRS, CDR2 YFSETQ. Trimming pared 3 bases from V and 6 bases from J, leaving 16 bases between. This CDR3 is CASSSGRDPANEQFF. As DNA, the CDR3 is TGCGCCAGCAGCTCGGGCCGGGACCCGGCCAATGAGCAGTTCTTC.

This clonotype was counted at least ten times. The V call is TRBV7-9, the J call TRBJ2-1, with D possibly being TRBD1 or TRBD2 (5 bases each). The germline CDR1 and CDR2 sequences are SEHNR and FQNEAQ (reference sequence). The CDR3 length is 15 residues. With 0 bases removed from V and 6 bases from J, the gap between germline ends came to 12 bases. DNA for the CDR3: TGTGCCAGCAGCTTAGCAGTTGGGGACCTCAATGAGCAGTTCTTC. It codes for CASSLAVGDLNEQFF. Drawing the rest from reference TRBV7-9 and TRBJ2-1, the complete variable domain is DTGVSQNPRHKITKRGQNVTFRCDPISEHNRLYWYRQTLGQGPEFLTYFQNEAQLEKSRLLSDRFSAERPKGSFSTLEIQRTEQGDSAMYLCASSLAVGDLNEQFFGPGTRLTVL.

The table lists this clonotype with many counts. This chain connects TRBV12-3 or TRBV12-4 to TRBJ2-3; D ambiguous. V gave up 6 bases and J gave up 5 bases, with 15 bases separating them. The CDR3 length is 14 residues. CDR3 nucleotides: TGTGCCAGCAGCATTGCCGGCCCTCAAGATACGCAGTATTTT. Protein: CASSIAGPQDTQYF.

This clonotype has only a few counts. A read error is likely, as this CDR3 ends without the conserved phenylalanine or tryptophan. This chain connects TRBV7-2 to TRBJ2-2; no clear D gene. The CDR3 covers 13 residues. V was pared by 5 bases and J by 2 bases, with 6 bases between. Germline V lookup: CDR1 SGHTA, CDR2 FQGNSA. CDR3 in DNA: TGTGCCAGCAGCACTTATAACACCGGGGAGCTGTTTCTT. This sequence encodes CASSTYNTGELFL.

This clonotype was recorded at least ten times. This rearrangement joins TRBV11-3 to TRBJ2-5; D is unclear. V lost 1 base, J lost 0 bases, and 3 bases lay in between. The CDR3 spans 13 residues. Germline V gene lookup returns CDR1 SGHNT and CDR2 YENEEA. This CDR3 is CASSLGYQETQYF. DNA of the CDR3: TGTGCCAGCAGCTTAGGCTACCAAGAGACCCAGTACTTC.

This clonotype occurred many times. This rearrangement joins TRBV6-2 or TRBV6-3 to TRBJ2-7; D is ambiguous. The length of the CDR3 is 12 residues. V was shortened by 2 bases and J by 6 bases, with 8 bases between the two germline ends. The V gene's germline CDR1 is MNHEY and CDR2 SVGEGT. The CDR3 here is CASSYHRLEQYF. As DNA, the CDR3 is TGTGCCAGCAGTTACCATCGGCTCGAGCAGTACTTC.

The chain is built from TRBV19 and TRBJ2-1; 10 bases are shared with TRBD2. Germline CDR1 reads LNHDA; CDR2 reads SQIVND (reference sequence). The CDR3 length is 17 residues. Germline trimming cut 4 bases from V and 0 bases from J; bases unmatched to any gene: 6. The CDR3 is CASSTERLAGSYNEQFF. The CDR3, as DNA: TGTGCCAGTAGTACCGAACGACTAGCGGGCTCCTACAATGAGCAGTTCTTC.

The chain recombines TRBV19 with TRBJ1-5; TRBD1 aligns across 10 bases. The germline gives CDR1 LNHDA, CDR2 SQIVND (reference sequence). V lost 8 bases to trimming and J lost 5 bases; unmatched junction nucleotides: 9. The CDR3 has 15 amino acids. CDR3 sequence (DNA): TGTGCCAGTTGGGGAGCGGGACAGGGGTATCAGCCCCAGCATTTT. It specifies CASWGAGQGYQPQHF.